These 8 T cell receptor delta chains share one sample of origin, sequenced in a study of gamma-delta chains in newborns, infants, children. TCRdb re-processed the reads using CATT. The table has some 2,000 delta-chain clones, about 3% seen once. Sequencing used blood. All receptors derive from a child in good health.

This clone is large within its sample. This chain links TRDV2 with TRDJ3; 8 nucleotides agree with TRDD3. Germline V gene lookup returns CDR1 GEAIGNYY and CDR2 EKD. The CDR3 is 22 amino acids. After removal of 0 bases from V and 1 base from J, the junction contained 16 bases not matched to a gene. This chain's CDR3 is CACDTAQLGVLRNSWDTRQMFF. CDR3 in DNA: TGTGCCTGTGACACCGCCCAACTGGGGGTCCTCCGCAATTCCTGGGACACCCGACAGATGTTTTTC.

This clone was seen a few times. Since a far larger clone is one base different, this is likely a read error. Additional DNA sequences in this sample encode the identical CDR3. The V call is TRDV2, the J call TRDJ1; 7 nucleotides line up with TRDD3. Germline V gene sequence: CDR1 GEAIGNYY, CDR2 EKD. The CDR3 loop spans 17 amino acids. The CDR3 here is CACDTVPSTGAFDKLIF. The CDR3 DNA is TGCGCCTGTGACACCGTTCCGAGTACTGGGGCTTTCGATAAACTCATCTTT.

This clone was detected only a few times. This clone may be a read error of a much larger clone one base away. The same CDR3 is also encoded by other DNA sequences in this sample. The J gene is TRDJ1, the V gene TRDV2; 7 positions agree with TRDD3. CDR3 size: 16 residues. The germline CDR1 and CDR2 sequences are GEAIGNYY and EKD. Unmatched junction bases numbered 10, after V lost 3 bases and J lost 1 base. The CDR3 is CACDALLGTFTDKLIF. The CDR3, as DNA: TGTGCCTGTGACGCCTTACTGGGGACCTTCACCGATAAACTCATCTTT.

About this clone: A read error may explain this, as a much larger clone is one base away. The genes are TRDV2 and TRDJ1; a possible D gene is TRDD3 (6 bases). CDR3 length equals 22 residues. Germline V gene sequence: CDR1 GEAIGNYY, CDR2 EKD. The V and J ends lost 5 bases and 2 bases respectively, with 38 bases between them. As DNA, the CDR3 is TGTGCCTGTGGCCCGCTTCGGGCGGACAACGTACTGGGTTGGGGTCGAACCGATAAACTCATCTTT. Amino acids: CACGPLRADNVLGWGRTDKLIF.

In its sample, this clone was seen once. The V gene lacks a call, and TRDJ1 is the J gene. This CDR3 comprises 17 residues. This CDR3 reads CACGTVSIKLRTDKLIF. The CDR3 DNA sequence: TGTGCCTGTGGCACCGTCTCCATAAAACTACGCACCGATAAACTCATCTTT.

As for this clone: It may be a read error: a sequence one base away is much more abundant. The chain combines TRDV2 with TRDJ1, with D possibly TRDD3 on 5 matching bases. The CDR3 loop spans 17 amino acids. Germline values: CDR1 GEAIGNYY, CDR2 EKD. Trimming removed 3 bases at V and 0 bases at J, with 19 bases between. The CDR3 DNA reads as TGTGCCTGTGACTCACTACTGGCCGGCGAAGACACCGATAAACTCATCTTT. Translated: CACDSLLAGEDTDKLIF.

In this sample, this clone is large. The V and J genes are TRDV2 and TRDJ1, with 13 bases matching TRDD3. Germline CDR1 is GEAIGNYY and CDR2 is EKD. Trimming removed 3 bases from V and 7 bases from J; junction bases left unmatched: 13. The CDR3 consists of 17 residues. In DNA form, the CDR3 reads TGTGCCTGTGACTCCTTACTGGGGGATACGCACCAGGCTAAACTCATCTTT. Translated, it gives CACDSLLGDTHQAKLIF.

Sample share makes this clone large. The same CDR3 can be traced to other DNA sequences in this sample. This chain links TRDV2 with TRDJ2, with D possibly TRDD3 on 6 matching bases. The CDR3 totals 20 residues. V was cut by 0 bases and J by 2 bases, with 24 bases left in between. Germline values: CDR1 GEAIGNYY, CDR2 EKD. In DNA form, the CDR3 reads TGTGCCTGTGACACCGTCTGGGGAATTCTCGATACATCCTTGACAGCACAACTCTTCTTT. Its translation is CACDTVWGILDTSLTAQLFF.